The next 3 T cell receptor beta chains were all read from a single sample in a study. TCRdb fed the RT-PCR reads into MiXCR, producing one record per CDR3 protein. This sample has about 700,000 distinct CDR3 sequences; 13% to 15% occur once, and the top ten carry about 3.6%. The sequencing sample was made of memory CD4+ T cells from blood. The receptors shown here come from a female donor in good health, serving as a healthy control.

The chain links TRBV9 to TRBJ1-2, with D possibly TRBD1 on 6 matching bases. The CDR3 runs to 14 residues. Between the trimmed V and J ends, which lost 3 bases and 4 bases, there was a span of 13 bases. Germline lookup yields CDR1 SGDLS and CDR2 YYNGEE. In DNA, the CDR3 is TGTGCCAGCAGCGGACTCGTGGGGGCCTATGGCTACACCTTC. This gives the protein CASSGLVGAYGYTF.

This clonotype has at least ten counts. The CDR3 loop reads CASSLPSGAQSFYEQYF. The CDR3 region has the DNA TGTGCCAGCAGCTTACCCTCGGGAGCCCAATCGTTCTACGAGCAGTACTTC. The rearrangement links TRBV11-2 to TRBJ2-7; D is possibly TRBD2 (6 bases). Trimming shortened V by 2 bases and J by 3 bases, and 20 bases separated the two germline ends. In germline, CDR1 is SGHAT, CDR2 FQNNGV. The CDR3 contains 17 residues. The full variable domain, in which reference TRBV11-2 and TRBJ2-7 provide the parts outside the CDR3, is EAGVAQSPRYKIIEKRQSVAFWCNPISGHATLYWYQQILGQGPKLLIQFQNNGVVDDSQLPKDRFSAERLKGVDSTLKIQPAKLEDSAVYLCASSLPSGAQSFYEQYFGPGTRLTVT.

This clonotype came up many times. V and J are TRBV6-5 and TRBJ2-5, with TRBD1 matching 8 bases. Trimming at V came to 2 bases and at J to 4 bases, leaving 9 bases not matched to a gene. Germline CDR1 reads MNHEY; CDR2 reads SVGAGI. The CDR3 has 16 residues. The CDR3 protein is CASSYAPGQGGETQYF. CDR3 sequence (DNA): TGTGCCAGCAGTTACGCCCCAGGACAGGGCGGAGAGACCCAGTACTTC.